A single sample gave rise to the 10 T cell receptor beta chains below, sequenced in a study of response to subunit inactivated influenza vaccine. TCRdb re-called the RT-PCR reads through MiXCR, storing one row per CDR3 protein. Of a few hundred thousand distinct CDR3 sequences in the sample, around 15% are singletons; the top ten hold around 10%. Material: PBMCs from blood, obtained 11 to 12 days after vaccination. These receptors were collected from a man aged 50-59 years who received an inactivated influenza vaccine.

This clonotype was detected only a few times. The chain uses TRBV15 and TRBJ2-7, with D perhaps being TRBD1 or TRBD2 (5 bases each). Germline lookup yields CDR1 LNHNV and CDR2 YYDKDF (reference sequence). The CDR3 length is 16 residues. V lost 5 bases and J lost 5, with 22 bases in between. The CDR3 protein is CATSVIPGTAFDEQYF. CDR3 nucleotide sequence: TGTGCCACCAGCGTAATCCCCGGGACGGCTTTCGACGAGCAGTACTTC.

This clonotype was seen more than once but under ten times. This chain uses TRBV5-5 with TRBJ2-7; TRBD2 might be the D (7 bases). CDR3 length equals 14 residues. V dropped 0 bases and J dropped 9 bases, with 16 bases sitting between them. The germline V gene has CDR1 SGHKS and CDR2 YYEKEE (reference sequence). The CDR3 here is CASSLDGGPTGQYF. CDR3 bases: TGTGCCAGCAGCTTGGACGGGGGGCCAACCGGGCAGTACTTC.

The chain has TRBV4-2 and TRBJ2-7; 9 nucleotides match TRBD1. The CDR3 sequence is 16 residues long. J was trimmed by 3 bases and V by 3 bases; bases with no gene match: 9. CDR1 is LGHNA and CDR2 is YNFKEQ in the germline V gene. The CDR3 here is CASSHPTGGILYEQYF. CDR3 sequence (DNA): TGTGCCAGCAGCCATCCCACAGGGGGCATACTCTACGAGCAGTACTTC.

This clonotype has just a few counts. The gene calls are TRBV29-1 and TRBJ2-7; 7 nucleotides agree with TRBD2. V lost 4 bases, J lost 5 bases, and 11 bases stayed unmatched. Looked up from germline, CDR1 is SQVTM and CDR2 is ANQGSEA. The CDR3 spans 14 residues. The CDR3 protein is CSVGPSGGPNEQYF. For the CDR3, the DNA is TGCAGCGTTGGGCCTTCGGGGGGTCCGAACGAGCAGTACTTC.

This clonotype was counted between two and nine times. The V and J genes are TRBV5-1 and TRBJ1-1, with unresolved D. With 0 bases removed from V and 0 bases from J, the gap between germline ends came to 9 bases. Germline assignment: CDR1 SGHRS and CDR2 YFSETQ. This CDR3 contains 15 residues. The CDR3 bases are TGCGCCAGCAGCTTGGGAACTCGGATGAACACTGAAGCTTTCTTT. This encodes CASSLGTRMNTEAFF.

This rearrangement joins TRBV11-2 to TRBJ2-5; TRBD2 might be the D (6 bases). Germline V gene data show CDR1 as SGHAT and CDR2 as FQNNGV. Trimming took off 2 bases at V and 5 bases at J, with 24 bases between the two ends. The CDR3 runs to 18 residues. The CDR3 nucleotides are TGTGCCAGCAGCTTACACCGGGACGGCGGACGGGGGAGGGAGACCCAGTACTTC. Its protein is CASSLHRDGGRGRETQYF.

This clonotype was picked up a small number of times. The V gene is TRBV5-1, the J gene TRBJ1-1; D is undetermined. Germline V gene data show CDR1 as SGHRS and CDR2 as YFSETQ. V was pared by 2 bases and J by 8 bases, with 13 bases between. The CDR3 covers 13 residues. CDR3 amino acids: CASSLRSDYEAFF. The CDR3 nucleotides read TGCGCCAGCAGCTTAAGGTCAGACTACGAAGCTTTCTTT.

This clonotype was picked up a small number of times. The gene calls are TRBV5-1 and TRBJ2-7; D may correspond to TRBD1 or TRBD2 (5 bases each). The CDR3 is made up of 15 amino acids. Germline V gives CDR1 SGHRS, CDR2 YFSETQ. The germline V and J ends were trimmed by 2 bases and 0 bases, with 12 bases remaining between them. In DNA, the CDR3 is TGCGCCAGCAGCTTCGGGACGGTGAGCTCCTACGAGCAGTACTTC. Protein sequence: CASSFGTVSSYEQYF.

This clonotype was detected a few times. This chain connects TRBV7-2 to TRBJ2-4; TRBD1 is a possible D gene (5 bases). The CDR3 has 15 residues. Germline values: CDR1 SGHTA, CDR2 FQGNSA. The germline V and J ends were trimmed by 4 bases and 3 bases, with 13 bases remaining between them. The CDR3 sequence is CASSSIGVGKNIQYF. CDR3 nucleotides: TGTGCCAGCAGCTCGATAGGGGTGGGCAAAAACATTCAGTACTTC.

The CDR3 bases are TGTGCCAGCAGCCAAGATCAGCTAGCGGGAGGGGAGCAGTTCTTC. Its translation is CASSQDQLAGGEQFF. The rearrangement joins TRBV4-2 to TRBJ2-1; 12 bases line up with TRBD2. V shed 0 bases, J shed 10 bases, and the junction held 4 bases outside the gene matches. The CDR3 is 15 residues long. The germline V gene has CDR1 LGHNA and CDR2 YNFKEQ.